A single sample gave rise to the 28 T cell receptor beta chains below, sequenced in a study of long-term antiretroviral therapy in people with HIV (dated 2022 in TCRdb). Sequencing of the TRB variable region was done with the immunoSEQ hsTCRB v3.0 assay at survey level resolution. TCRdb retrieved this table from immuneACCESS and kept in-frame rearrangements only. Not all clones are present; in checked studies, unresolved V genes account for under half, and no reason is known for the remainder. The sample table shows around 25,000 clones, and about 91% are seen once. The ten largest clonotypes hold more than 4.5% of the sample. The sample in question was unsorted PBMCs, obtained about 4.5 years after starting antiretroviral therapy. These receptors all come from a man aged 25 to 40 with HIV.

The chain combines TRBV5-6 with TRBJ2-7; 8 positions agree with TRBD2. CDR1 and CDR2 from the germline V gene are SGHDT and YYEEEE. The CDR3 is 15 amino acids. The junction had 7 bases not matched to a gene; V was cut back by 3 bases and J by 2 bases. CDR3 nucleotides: TGTGCCAGCAGCTGGGGGGGAGCGGGGGCCTACGAGCAGTACTTC. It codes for CASSWGGAGAYEQYF.

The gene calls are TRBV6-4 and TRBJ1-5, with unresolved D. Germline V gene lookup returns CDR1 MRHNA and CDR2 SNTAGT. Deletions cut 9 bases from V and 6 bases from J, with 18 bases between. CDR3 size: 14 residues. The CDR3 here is CASSEVAPSQPQHF. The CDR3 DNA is TGTGCCAGTTCTGAGGTTGCCCCCAGTCAGCCCCAGCATTTT.

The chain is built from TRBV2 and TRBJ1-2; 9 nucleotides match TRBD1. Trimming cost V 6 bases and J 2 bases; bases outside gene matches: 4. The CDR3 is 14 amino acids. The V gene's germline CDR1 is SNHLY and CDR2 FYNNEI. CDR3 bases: TGTGCCAGCAGAACAGGGGGCGACAACTATGGCTACACCTTC. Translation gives CASRTGGDNYGYTF.

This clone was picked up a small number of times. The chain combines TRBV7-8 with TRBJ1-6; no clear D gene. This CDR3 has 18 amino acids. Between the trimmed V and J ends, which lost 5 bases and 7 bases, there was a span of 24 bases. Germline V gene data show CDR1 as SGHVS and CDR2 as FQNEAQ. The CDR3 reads CASSPSRALTIGNSPLHF. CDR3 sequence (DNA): TGTGCCAGCAGCCCCAGTCGGGCCCTTACAATAGGCAATTCACCCCTCCACTTT.

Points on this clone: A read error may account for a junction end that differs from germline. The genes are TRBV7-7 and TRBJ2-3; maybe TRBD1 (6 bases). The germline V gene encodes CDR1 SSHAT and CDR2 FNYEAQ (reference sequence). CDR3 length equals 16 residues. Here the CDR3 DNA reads TGTGCTAGCAGCAAGGGGGTTGGGGTAGGGACAGATACGCAGTATTTT. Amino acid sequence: CASSKGVGVGTDTQYF. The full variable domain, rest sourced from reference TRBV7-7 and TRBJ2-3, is GAGVSQSPRYKVTKRGQDVTLRCDPISSHATLYWYQQALGQGPEFLTYFNYEAQPDKSGLPSDRFSAERPEGSISTLTIQRTEQRDSAMYRCASSKGVGVGTDTQYFGPGTRLTVL.

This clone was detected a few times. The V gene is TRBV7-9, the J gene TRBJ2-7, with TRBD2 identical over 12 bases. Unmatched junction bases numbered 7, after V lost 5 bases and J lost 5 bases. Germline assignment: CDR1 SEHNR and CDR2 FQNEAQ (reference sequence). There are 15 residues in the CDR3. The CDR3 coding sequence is TGTGCCAGCAGCCTCGCCGGACTAGCGGGAAACGAGCAGTACTTC. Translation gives CASSLAGLAGNEQYF.

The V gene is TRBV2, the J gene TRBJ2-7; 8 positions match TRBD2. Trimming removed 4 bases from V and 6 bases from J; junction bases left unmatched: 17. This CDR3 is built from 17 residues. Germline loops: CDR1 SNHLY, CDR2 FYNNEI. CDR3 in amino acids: CASSGQREKPDMGEQYF. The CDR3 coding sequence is TGTGCCAGCAGTGGACAGCGGGAGAAACCCGATATGGGCGAGCAGTACTTC.

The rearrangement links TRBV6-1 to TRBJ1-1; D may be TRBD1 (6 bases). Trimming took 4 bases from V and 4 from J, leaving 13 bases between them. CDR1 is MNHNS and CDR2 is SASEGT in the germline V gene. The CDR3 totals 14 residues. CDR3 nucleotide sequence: TGTGCCAGCAGTGGCCCGGGACAAAGCACTGAAGCTTTCTTT. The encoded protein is CASSGPGQSTEAFF.

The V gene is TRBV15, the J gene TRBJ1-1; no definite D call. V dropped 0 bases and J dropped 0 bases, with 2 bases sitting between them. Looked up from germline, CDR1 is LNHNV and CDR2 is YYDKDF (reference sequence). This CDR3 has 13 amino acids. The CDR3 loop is CATSRDVNTEAFF. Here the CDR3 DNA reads TGTGCCACCAGCAGAGATGTGAACACTGAAGCTTTCTTT. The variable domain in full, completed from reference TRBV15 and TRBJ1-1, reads DAMVIQNPRYQVTQFGKPVTLSCSQTLNHNVMYWYQQKSSQAPKLLFHYYDKDFNNEADTPDNFQSRRPNTSFCFLDIRSPGLGDTAMYLCATSRDVNTEAFFGQGTRLTVV.

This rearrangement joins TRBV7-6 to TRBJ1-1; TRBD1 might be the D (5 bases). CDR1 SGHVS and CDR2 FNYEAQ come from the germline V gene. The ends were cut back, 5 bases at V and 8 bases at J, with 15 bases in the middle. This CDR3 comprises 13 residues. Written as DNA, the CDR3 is TGTGCCAGCAGCGGCAGGGTGTCGTCGGAAGCTTTCTTT. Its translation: CASSGRVSSEAFF.

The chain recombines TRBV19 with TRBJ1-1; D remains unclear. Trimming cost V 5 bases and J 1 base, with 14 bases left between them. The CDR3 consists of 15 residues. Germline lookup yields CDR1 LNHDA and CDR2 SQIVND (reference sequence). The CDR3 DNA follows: TGTGCCAGTAGTCGGGAGCCCGGGAGGAACACTGAAGCTTTCTTT. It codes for CASSREPGRNTEAFF.

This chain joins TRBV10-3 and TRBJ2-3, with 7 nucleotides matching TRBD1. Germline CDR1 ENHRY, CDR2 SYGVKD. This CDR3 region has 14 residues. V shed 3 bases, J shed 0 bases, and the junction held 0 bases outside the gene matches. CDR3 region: CAISEQGSTDTQYF. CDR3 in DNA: TGTGCCATCAGTGAACAGGGGAGCACAGATACGCAGTATTTT.

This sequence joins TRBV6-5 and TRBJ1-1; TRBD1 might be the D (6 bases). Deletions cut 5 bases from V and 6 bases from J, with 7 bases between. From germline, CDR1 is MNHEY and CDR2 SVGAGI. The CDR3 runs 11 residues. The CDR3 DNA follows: TGTGCCAGCAGTCCAGGGGCTGAAGCTTTCTTT. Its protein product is CASSPGAEAFF.

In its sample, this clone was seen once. The CDR3 sequence: CASSEAKWSYGYTF. In nucleotides, the CDR3 is TGTGCCAGCAGTGAAGCGAAGTGGTCCTATGGCTACACCTTC. The chain links TRBV6-1 to TRBJ1-2; D is ambiguous. The germline gives CDR1 MNHNS, CDR2 SASEGT. The CDR3 consists of 14 residues. The V end lost 0 bases, the J end lost 4 bases, and 9 bases lay between the germline ends.

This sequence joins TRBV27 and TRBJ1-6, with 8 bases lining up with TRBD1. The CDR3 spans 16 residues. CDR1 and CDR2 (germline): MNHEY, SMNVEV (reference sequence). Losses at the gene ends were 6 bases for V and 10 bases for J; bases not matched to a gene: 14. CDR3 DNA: TGTGCCAGCAGCCTCGCATTTGACAGGGGATTCTCACCCCTCCACTTT. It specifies CASSLAFDRGFSPLHF.

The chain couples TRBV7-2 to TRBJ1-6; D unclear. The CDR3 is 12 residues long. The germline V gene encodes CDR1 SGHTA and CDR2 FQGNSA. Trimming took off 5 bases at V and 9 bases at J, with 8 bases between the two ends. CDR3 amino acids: CASSLDLSPLHF. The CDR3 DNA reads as TGTGCCAGCAGCCTAGACCTTTCACCCCTCCACTTT.

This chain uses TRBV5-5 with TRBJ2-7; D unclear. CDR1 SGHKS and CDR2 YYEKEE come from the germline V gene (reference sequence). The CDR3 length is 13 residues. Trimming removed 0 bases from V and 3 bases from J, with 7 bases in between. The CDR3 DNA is TGTGCCAGCAGCTTGGACTTGGACTACGAGCAGTACTTC. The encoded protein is CASSLDLDYEQYF.

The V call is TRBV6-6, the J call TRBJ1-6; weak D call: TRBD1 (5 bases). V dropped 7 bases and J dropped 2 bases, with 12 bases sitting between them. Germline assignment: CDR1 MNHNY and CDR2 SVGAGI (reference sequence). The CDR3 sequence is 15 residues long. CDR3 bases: TGTGCCAGCACCCCCGCCAGGGCCTATAATTCACCCCTCCACTTT. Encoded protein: CASTPARAYNSPLHF.

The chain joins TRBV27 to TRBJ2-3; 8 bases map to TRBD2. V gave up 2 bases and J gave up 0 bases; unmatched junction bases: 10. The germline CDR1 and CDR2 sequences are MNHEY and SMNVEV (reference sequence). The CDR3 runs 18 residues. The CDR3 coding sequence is TGTGCCAGCAGTTTAGGGGCGGGGGGATACGCTAGCACAGATACGCAGTATTTT. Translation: CASSLGAGGYASTDTQYF.

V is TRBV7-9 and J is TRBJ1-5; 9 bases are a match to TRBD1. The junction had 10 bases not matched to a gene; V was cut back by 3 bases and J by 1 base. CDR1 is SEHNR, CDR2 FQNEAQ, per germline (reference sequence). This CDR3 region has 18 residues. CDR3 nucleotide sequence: TGTGCCAGCAGCTTGAGTTGGGGACAGGGCGGAAGCAATCAGCCCCAGCATTTT. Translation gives CASSLSWGQGGSNQPQHF. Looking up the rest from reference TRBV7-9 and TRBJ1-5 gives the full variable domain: DTGVSQNPRHKITKRGQNVTFRCDPISEHNRLYWYRQTLGQGPEFLTYFQNEAQLEKSRLLSDRFSAERPKGSFSTLEIQRTEQGDSAMYLCASSLSWGQGGSNQPQHFGDGTRLSIL.

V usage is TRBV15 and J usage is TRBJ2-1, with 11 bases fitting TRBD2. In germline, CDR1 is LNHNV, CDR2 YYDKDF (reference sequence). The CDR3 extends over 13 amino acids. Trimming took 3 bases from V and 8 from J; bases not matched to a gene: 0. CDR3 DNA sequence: TGTGCCACCAGCAGGGGACTAGCGGATGAGCAGTTCTTC. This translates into CATSRGLADEQFF.

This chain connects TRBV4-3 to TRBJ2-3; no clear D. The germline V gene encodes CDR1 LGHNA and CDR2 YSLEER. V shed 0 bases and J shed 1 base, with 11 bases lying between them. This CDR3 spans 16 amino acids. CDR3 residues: CASSQDIGRGTDTQYF. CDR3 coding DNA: TGCGCCAGCAGCCAAGATATTGGTAGGGGCACAGATACGCAGTATTTT.

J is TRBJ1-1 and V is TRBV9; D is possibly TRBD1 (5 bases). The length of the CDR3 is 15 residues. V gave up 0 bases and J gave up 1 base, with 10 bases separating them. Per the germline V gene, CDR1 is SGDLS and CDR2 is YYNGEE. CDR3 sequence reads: CASSVVGGGNTEAFF. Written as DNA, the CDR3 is TGTGCCAGCAGCGTAGTTGGTGGGGGGAACACTGAAGCTTTCTTT.

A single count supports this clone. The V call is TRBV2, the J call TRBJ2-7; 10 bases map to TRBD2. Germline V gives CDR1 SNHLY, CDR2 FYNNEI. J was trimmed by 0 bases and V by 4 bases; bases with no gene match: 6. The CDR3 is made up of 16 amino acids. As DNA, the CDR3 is TGTGCCAGCAGTGCCTCCCCTAGCGGGAGCTCCTACGAGCAGTACTTC. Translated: CASSASPSGSSYEQYF.

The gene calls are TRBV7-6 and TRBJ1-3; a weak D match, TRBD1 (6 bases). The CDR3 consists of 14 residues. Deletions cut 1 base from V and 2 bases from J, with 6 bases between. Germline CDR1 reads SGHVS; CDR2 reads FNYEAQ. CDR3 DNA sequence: TGTGCCAGCAGCTTAGGGGGGCCTGGAAACACCATATATTTT. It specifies CASSLGGPGNTIYF.

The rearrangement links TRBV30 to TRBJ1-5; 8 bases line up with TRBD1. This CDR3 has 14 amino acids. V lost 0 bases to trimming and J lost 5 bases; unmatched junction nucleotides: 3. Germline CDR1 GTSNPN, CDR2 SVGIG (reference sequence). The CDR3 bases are TGTGCCTGGAGTGTGGGACAGGACCATCAGCCCCAGCATTTT. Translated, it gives CAWSVGQDHQPQHF.

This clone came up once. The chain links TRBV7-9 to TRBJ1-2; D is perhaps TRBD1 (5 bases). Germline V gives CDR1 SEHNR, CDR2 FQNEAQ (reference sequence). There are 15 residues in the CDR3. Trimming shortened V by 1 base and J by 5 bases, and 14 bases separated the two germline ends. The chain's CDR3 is CASSLGSPGRYGYTF. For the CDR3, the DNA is TGTGCCAGCAGCTTAGGATCTCCAGGGCGGTATGGCTACACCTTC.

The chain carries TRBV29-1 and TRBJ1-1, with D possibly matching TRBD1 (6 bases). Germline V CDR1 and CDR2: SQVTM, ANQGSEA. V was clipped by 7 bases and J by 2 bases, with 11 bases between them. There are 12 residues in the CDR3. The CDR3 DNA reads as TGCAGCGGCAGGGGTCCCAACACTGAAGCTTTCTTT. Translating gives CSGRGPNTEAFF.